These T cell receptor beta chains were read from a single sample in a study of shared clonotypes between healthy human individuals. Produced via immunoSEQ multiplex PCR; TCRdb's table is partial and in-frame only. Found here are hundreds of thousands of clones, about 80% of them singletons; the top ten hold 1.5% to 2%. What was sequenced was memory CD4+ T cells sorted from blood. The receptors come from a woman aged 30 to 39 in good health. Each CDR3 is given with its conserved first and last residue. The D gene is left open where the match is weak. Size values are once, few and many counts, or a class for expanded clones, and some rows have none.

CDR3nt | CDR3aa | j_gene | abundance | d_gene | v_gene
TGTGCCAGCAGCTTAGACTATAACACCGGGGAGCTGTTTTTT | CASSLDYNTGELFF | TRBJ2-2 | NA | NA | TRBV7-3
TGTGCCAGTAGGCAATACGGGGACTATGGCTACACCTTC | CASRQYGDYGYTF | TRBJ1-2 | NA | NA | TRBV19
TGCGCCAGCAGCACGTCTAGCGGCAACACCGGGGAGCTGTTTTTT | CASSTSSGNTGELFF | TRBJ2-2 | NA | TRBD2 | TRBV5-1
TGTGCCAGCCAAGGAGCGGGAGTTGGGGAGGATGAGCAGTTCTTC | CASQGAGVGEDEQFF | TRBJ2-1 | few | TRBD2 | TRBV27
TGTGCCAGCAGGCCCTGGACAGGGGGCAATCAGCCCCAGCATTTT | CASRPWTGGNQPQHF | TRBJ1-5 | NA | TRBD1 | TRBV27
TGTGCCAGCAGTTTAAGGGGGAGCTATGGCTACACCTTC | CASSLRGSYGYTF | TRBJ1-2 | few | NA | TRBV28
TGTGCCATCAGTGAGTCGGCGGGAGGGAGAACGGAGCAGTACTTC | CAISESAGGRTEQYF | TRBJ2-7 | few | TRBD2 | TRBV10-3
TGCGCCAGCAGCCCCCTTTTCCGGGGCGGATACGATGAGCAGTTCTTC | CASSPLFRGGYDEQFF | TRBJ2-1 | NA | NA | TRBV5-1
TGTGCCAGCACCACAAATCACGGGGGGACTAGGAAGAATGAGCAGTTCTTC | CASTTNHGGTRKNEQFF | TRBJ2-1 | NA | TRBD2 | TRBV7-9
TGTGCCAGCAGCTCCTCCGCCCGGATGGACGATGAGCAGTTCTTC | CASSSSARMDDEQFF | TRBJ2-1 | NA | NA | TRBV7-9
TGTGCCAGCAGCCAAGATCTGGCCGAGGGAGGAGAGACCCAGTACTTC | CASSQDLAEGGETQYF | TRBJ2-5 | NA | NA | TRBV4-2
TGTGCCAGCAGCTTGGGGGCTATCCAAGCGAGCACCGGGGAGCTGTTTTTT | CASSLGAIQASTGELFF | TRBJ2-2 | NA | NA | TRBV5-4
TGCAGCGTTGAAGTACTTAGCGGGATTTCAGATACGCAGTATTTT | CSVEVLSGISDTQYF | TRBJ2-3 | NA | TRBD2 | TRBV29-1
TGTGCCAGCAGCTCTTCCGGGGCGGTTGAAGCTTTCTTT | CASSSSGAVEAFF | TRBJ1-1 | many | NA | TRBV7-9
TGTGCCAGCTCAAACAGGGGAGATAGCAATCAGCCCCAGCATTTT | CASSNRGDSNQPQHF | TRBJ1-5 | NA | TRBD1 | TRBV18
TGTGCCATCAGTGAGGCCGGGCCTCCCTACGAGCAGTACTTC | CAISEAGPPYEQYF | TRBJ2-7 | NA | NA | TRBV10-3
TGTGCCAGCAGTGCCGGGACTAGCTTCGAGCAGTACTTC | CASSAGTSFEQYF | TRBJ2-7 | NA | TRBD2 | TRBV6-5
TGCGCCAGCAGCCAGGGACTAGCGGGAGGTTCGAACACCGGGGAGCTGTTTTTT | CASSQGLAGGSNTGELFF | TRBJ2-2 | NA | TRBD2 | TRBV4-1
TGCGCCAGCAGCCAAGAACGGCTTGCAACTAATGAAAAACTGTTTTTT | CASSQERLATNEKLFF | TRBJ1-4 | NA | NA | TRBV4-1
TGTGCCAGCAGTGAAGGCCTGAGGGCCGGTGAGACCCAGTACTTC | CASSEGLRAGETQYF | TRBJ2-5 | once | NA | TRBV2
TGTGCCAGCAGCTGGGGGCTAGCGGGGCTCAATGAGCAGTTCTTC | CASSWGLAGLNEQFF | TRBJ2-1 | many | TRBD2 | TRBV25-1
TGCGCCAGCAGATGGGATTCGAACACCGGGGAGCTGTTTTTT | CASRWDSNTGELFF | TRBJ2-2 | NA | NA | TRBV10-1
TGTGCCAGTAGTATCGGACTAGCGGATAACTACGAGCAGTACTTC | CASSIGLADNYEQYF | TRBJ2-7 | NA | TRBD2 | TRBV19
TGTGCCAGCTCACCCAACCCCCAAACAGGGAACAATCAGCCCCAGCATTTT | CASSPNPQTGNNQPQHF | TRBJ1-5 | NA | NA | TRBV18
TGTGCCAGTAGTTCAGGGGGGGAACCCTACGAGCAGTACTTC | CASSSGGEPYEQYF | TRBJ2-7 | many | NA | TRBV19
TGTGCCAGCATGGAGTCTGGGAGATCTGGGGCCAACGTCCTGACTTTC | CASMESGRSGANVLTF | TRBJ2-6 | once | NA | TRBV28
TGTGCCAGCAGCCTCCCCTGGCAGGTAGAAAGCCACGAGCAGTACTTC | CASSLPWQVESHEQYF | TRBJ2-7 | NA | NA | TRBV28
TGTGCCAGCAGCTTGTCAAACACCGGATATTCCTACGAGCAGTACTTC | CASSLSNTGYSYEQYF | TRBJ2-7 | NA | NA | TRBV5-6
TGTGCCAGCACTAATAGGGATACGCAGTATTTT | CASTNRDTQYF | TRBJ2-3 | NA | NA | TRBV7-9
TGTGCCAGCAGCTTAGGGTCTGCTGGAAACACCATATATTTT | CASSLGSAGNTIYF | TRBJ1-3 | NA | NA | TRBV7-6
TGTGCCTGCACTTACCGGGAGCGGATCACAGATACGCAGTATTTT | CACTYRERITDTQYF | TRBJ2-3 | few | NA | TRBV30
TGTGCCAGCAGGAACCCTAGGTCAGGAAACACCATATATTTT | CASRNPRSGNTIYF | TRBJ1-3 | NA | NA | TRBV6-1
TGTGCCAGCAGGAGGACAGTGAACACTGAAGCTTTCTTT | CASRRTVNTEAFF | TRBJ1-1 | NA | NA | TRBV6-1
TGTGCCAGCAGTGACCGGACAGGATCCTACGAGCAGTACTTC | CASSDRTGSYEQYF | TRBJ2-7 | NA | TRBD1 | TRBV2
TGTGCCAGCAGCCTAAGACAGGGGAGCACAGATACGCAGTATTTT | CASSLRQGSTDTQYF | TRBJ2-3 | NA | TRBD1 | TRBV7-2
TGCGCCAGCAGCCAAGTCCCAGGCTCTGGAAACACCATATATTTT | CASSQVPGSGNTIYF | TRBJ1-3 | once | NA | TRBV4-1
TGTGCCAGCAGTTATGGTCTATGGTACAATGAGCAGTTCTTC | CASSYGLWYNEQFF | TRBJ2-1 | NA | NA | TRBV6-9
TGTGCCAGCAGTTACTCCGGGACCGCGGGTGAGACCCAGTACTTC | CASSYSGTAGETQYF | TRBJ2-5 | once | NA | TRBV27
TGCGCCAGCAGCCAAAACAGGGGATCGGGTGAAAAACTGTTTTTT | CASSQNRGSGEKLFF | TRBJ1-4 | NA | TRBD1 | TRBV4-1
TGTGCCAAGGGACGGACAGCTACCTACGAGCAGTACTTC | CAKGRTATYEQYF | TRBJ2-7 | NA | NA | TRBV2
TGCGCCAGCAGCTTGGCTGGACAGGGTACGGGGGAGCAGTACTTC | CASSLAGQGTGEQYF | TRBJ2-7 | NA | TRBD1 | TRBV5-1
TGTGCCAGCCGGGACTCCAACACCGGGGAGCTGTTTTTT | CASRDSNTGELFF | TRBJ2-2 | NA | NA | TRBV2
TGTGCCAGCAGCGGGGACAGCTTAAATGAAAAACTGTTTTTT | CASSGDSLNEKLFF | TRBJ1-4 | many | TRBD1 | TRBV9
TGTGCCAGCAGTGAAGTTAGGGAAGGGGGCTCCTACGAGCAGTACTTC | CASSEVREGGSYEQYF | TRBJ2-7 | many | NA | TRBV6-1
TGTGCCAGCAGCTCGCGACAGGGAGTCCGGAACACTGAAGCTTTCTTT | CASSSRQGVRNTEAFF | TRBJ1-1 | NA | TRBD1 | TRBV7-8
TGTGCCAGTAGTATAAGGGCTGGGGGGAGCGGGACCTACAATGAGCAGTTCTTC | CASSIRAGGSGTYNEQFF | TRBJ2-1 | NA | TRBD2 | TRBV19